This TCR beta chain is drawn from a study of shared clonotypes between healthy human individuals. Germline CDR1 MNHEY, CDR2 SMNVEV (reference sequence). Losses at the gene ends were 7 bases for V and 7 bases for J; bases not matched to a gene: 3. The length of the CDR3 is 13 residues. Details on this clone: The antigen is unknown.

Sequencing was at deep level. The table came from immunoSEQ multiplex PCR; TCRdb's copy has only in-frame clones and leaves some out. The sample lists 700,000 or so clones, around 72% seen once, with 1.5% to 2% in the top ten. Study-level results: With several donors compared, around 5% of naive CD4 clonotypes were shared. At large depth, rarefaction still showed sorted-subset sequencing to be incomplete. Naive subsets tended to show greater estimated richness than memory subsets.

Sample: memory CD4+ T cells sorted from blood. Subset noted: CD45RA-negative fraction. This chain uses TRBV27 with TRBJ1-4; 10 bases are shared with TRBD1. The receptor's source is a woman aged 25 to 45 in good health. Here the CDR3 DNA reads TGTGCCAGCATGACAGGGGGCAGTGAAAAACTGTTTTTT. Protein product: CASMTGGSEKLFF.